The source of this TCR beta chain is a study of blood T cell repertoires in COVID-19. The wider study: COVID-19 samples, acute and convalescent, were from the United States, Italy and Spain. Sources were T cells, B-cell-depleted T cells, or PBMCs; the material itself was cDNA or gDNA.

CDR3 length: 14 amino acids. The germline CDR1 and CDR2 sequences are MNHEY and SVGAGI. Trimming took 6 bases from V and 4 from J, leaving 15 bases between them. Source study methods: Nucleated cell counts were estimated from reference gene primer amplification. Data came from immunoSEQ multiplex PCR; TCRdb stores just in-frame clones and leaves some out. Clone size and the V and J calls come from that table; the DNA yielded D and trimming. The sample shows roughly 110,000 clones, approximately 81% of them seen only once. The rearrangement joins TRBV6-5 to TRBJ1-2; a weak D match, TRBD1 (5 bases). The clonotype originates from a human donor in a cohort sampled during active COVID-19. Sequencing input: peripheral blood. This CDR3 is CASRPPGTLYGYTF. DNA for the CDR3: TGTGCCAGCAGGCCCCCAGGGACTCTCTATGGCTACACCTTC.